Sequencing of this T cell receptor (beta chain) was carried out in a study of beta chain features in type 1 diabetes. Looked up from germline, CDR1 is MNHNS and CDR2 is SASEGT. The CDR3 covers 14 residues. V trimming: 2 bases; J trimming: 3 bases; junction bases outside the gene matches: 2. Expressed TCRB transcripts were sequenced, since all the RNA that had been isolated was reverse transcribed. Profiled with immunoSEQ multiplex PCR; TCRdb holds only in-frame clones, not every one. The table lists 130,000 or so clones, 9.5% to 10% of them singletons. The specimen sequenced was central memory CD4+ T cells from blood. This TCR came from a woman in her thirties or forties in good health. V and J are TRBV6-1 and TRBJ1-1; 8 bases match TRBD1. The CDR3 sequence is CASSEMGQDTEAFF. CDR3 bases: TGTGCCAGCAGTGAAATGGGACAGGACACTGAAGCTTTCTTT.